This TCR beta chain was obtained from a study of glioma-infiltrating T cells after dendritic cell vaccination. On this clone: Its antigen is not identified.

CDR1 and CDR2 from the germline V gene are LNHDA and SQIVND (reference sequence). The V end lost 3 bases, the J end lost 1 base, and 7 bases lay between the germline ends. The CDR3 is 14 residues long. Libraries were prepared by immunoSEQ multiplex PCR; TCRdb keeps only in-frame clonotypes and omits some of them. This table holds fewer than 65,000 clones, about nine tenths found once. Study-wide results and limits: Complete blood and tumor specimen sets were limited to few patients.

Indicated time point: after dendritic cell vaccination, including at tumor progression/relapse. The clonotype comes from a human donor with glioblastoma. The chain links TRBV19 to TRBJ1-5; TRBD1 might be the D (6 bases). The sample was blood, taken after dendritic cell vaccination. The CDR3 spells CASSITGSNQPQHF. The CDR3 nucleotides read TGTGCCAGTAGTATTACAGGGAGCAATCAGCCCCAGCATTTT.